This T cell receptor beta chain was recovered during a study of shared clonotypes between healthy human individuals. Whole-study results and caveats: Even with large depth, rarefaction showed that sorted-subset sequencing was incomplete. A handful of donors showed sharing of about 4.7% of naive CD4 clonotypes.

The CDR3 spans 15 residues. Germline values: CDR1 MDHEN, CDR2 SYDVKM. The germline V and J ends were trimmed by 5 bases and 0 bases, with 12 bases remaining between them. Only in-frame clones appear in the TCRdb table, and some are missing; sequencing was by immunoSEQ multiplex PCR. The sample has about 600,000 clones, approximately 97% seen once. Worth noting for this clone: The antigen is undetermined.

The clonotype comes from a young woman in good health. The sequencing sample was made of naive CD4+ T cells sorted from blood. Subset defined: CD45RA+ positively selected. This chain joins TRBV28 and TRBJ2-3, with D maybe TRBD2 (6 bases). The CDR3 sequence is CASSPASVSTDTQYF. CDR3 sequence (DNA): TGTGCCAGCAGTCCGGCTAGCGTAAGCACAGATACGCAGTATTTT.